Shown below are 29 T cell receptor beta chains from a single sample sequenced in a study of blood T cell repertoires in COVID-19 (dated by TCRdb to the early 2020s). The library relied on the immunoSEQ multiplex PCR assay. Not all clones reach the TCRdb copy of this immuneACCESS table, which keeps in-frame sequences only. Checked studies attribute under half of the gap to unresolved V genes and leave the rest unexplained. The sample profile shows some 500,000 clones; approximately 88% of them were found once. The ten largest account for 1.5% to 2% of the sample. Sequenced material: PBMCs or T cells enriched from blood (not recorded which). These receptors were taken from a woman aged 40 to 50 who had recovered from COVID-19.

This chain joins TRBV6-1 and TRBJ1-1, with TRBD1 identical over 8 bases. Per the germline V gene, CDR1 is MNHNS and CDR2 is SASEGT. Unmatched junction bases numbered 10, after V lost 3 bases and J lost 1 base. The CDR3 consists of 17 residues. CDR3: CASSDPSGTGWNTEAFF. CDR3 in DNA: TGTGCCAGCAGTGACCCTTCCGGGACAGGATGGAACACTGAAGCTTTCTTT.

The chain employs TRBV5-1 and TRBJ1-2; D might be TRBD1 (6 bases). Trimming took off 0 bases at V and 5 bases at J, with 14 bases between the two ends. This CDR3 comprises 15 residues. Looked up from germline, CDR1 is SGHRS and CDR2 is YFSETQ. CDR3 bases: TGCGCCAGCAGCTTGGATTACAGGGAGTGGTATGGCTACACCTTC. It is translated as CASSLDYREWYGYTF.

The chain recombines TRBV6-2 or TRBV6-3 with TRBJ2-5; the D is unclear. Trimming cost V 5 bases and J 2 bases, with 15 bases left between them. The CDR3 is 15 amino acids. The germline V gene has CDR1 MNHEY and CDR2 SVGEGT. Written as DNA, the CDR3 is TGTGCCAGCAGTCGCCCGGGTACATTGCAAGAGACCCAGTACTTC. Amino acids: CASSRPGTLQETQYF.

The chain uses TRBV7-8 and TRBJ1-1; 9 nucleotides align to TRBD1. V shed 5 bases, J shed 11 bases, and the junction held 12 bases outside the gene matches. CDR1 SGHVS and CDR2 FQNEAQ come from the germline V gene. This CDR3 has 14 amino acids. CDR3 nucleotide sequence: TGTGCCAGCAGCCCTACTAAGGGGACAGGGACGGCTTTCTTT. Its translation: CASSPTKGTGTAFF.

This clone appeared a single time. CDR3 in DNA: TGTGCCAGCAGCCAAGAGGGGCTGGCCAACAACTATGGCTACACCTTC. Its translation: CASSQEGLANNYGYTF. This rearrangement joins TRBV3-1 (or the pseudogene TRBV3-2) to TRBJ1-2, with D possibly being TRBD1 (5 bases). Germline V gene data show CDR1 as LGHDT and CDR2 as YNNKEL (reference sequence). The CDR3 covers 16 residues. Trimming took off 0 bases at V and 2 bases at J, with 13 bases between the two ends.

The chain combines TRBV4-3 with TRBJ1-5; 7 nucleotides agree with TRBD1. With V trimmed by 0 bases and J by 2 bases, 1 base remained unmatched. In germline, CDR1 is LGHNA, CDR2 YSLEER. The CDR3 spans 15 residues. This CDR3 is CASSQEGTGNQPQHF. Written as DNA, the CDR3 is TGCGCCAGCAGCCAAGAAGGGACAGGCAATCAGCCCCAGCATTTT.

The DNA for the CDR3 is TGTGCCAGCAGTTTTGGCAGGCCGAGCAATCAGCCCCAGCATTTT. As protein: CASSFGRPSNQPQHF. This chain links TRBV27 with TRBJ1-5; D ambiguous. The CDR3 has 15 residues. Trimming removed 3 bases at V and 1 base at J, with 10 bases between. Germline CDR1 MNHEY, CDR2 SMNVEV (reference sequence).

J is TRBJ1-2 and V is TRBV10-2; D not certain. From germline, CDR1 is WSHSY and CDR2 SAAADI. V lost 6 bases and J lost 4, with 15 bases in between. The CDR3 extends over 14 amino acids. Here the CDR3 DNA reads TGCGCCAGCAGCCTGACTGCAGAAGGCTATGGCTACACCTTC. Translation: CASSLTAEGYGYTF.

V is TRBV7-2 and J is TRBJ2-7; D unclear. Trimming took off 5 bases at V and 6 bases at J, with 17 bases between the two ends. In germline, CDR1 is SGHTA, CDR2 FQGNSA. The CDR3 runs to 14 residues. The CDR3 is CASSLISDASEQYF. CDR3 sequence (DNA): TGTGCCAGCAGCCTAATATCGGATGCTAGCGAGCAGTACTTC.

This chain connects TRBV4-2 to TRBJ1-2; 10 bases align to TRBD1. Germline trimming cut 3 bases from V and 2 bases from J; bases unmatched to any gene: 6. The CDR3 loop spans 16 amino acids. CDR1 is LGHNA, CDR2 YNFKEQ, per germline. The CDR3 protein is CASSQDPGQGNYGYTF. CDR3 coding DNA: TGTGCCAGCAGCCAGGACCCGGGACAGGGGAACTATGGCTACACCTTC.

The chain's CDR3 is CASSHGTENYGYTF. Written as DNA, the CDR3 is TGTGCCAGCAGCCATGGGACAGAGAACTATGGCTACACCTTC. V is TRBV7-9 and J is TRBJ1-2; 7 bases are a match to TRBD1. This CDR3 region has 14 residues. The germline gives CDR1 SEHNR, CDR2 FQNEAQ (reference sequence). The J segment lost 2 bases and the V segment lost 5 bases, leaving 5 bases of the junction unmatched.

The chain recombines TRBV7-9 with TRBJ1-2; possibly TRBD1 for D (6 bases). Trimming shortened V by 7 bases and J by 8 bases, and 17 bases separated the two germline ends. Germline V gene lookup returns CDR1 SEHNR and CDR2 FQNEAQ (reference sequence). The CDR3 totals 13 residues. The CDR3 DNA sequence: TGTGCCAGCACCGTCGACTCAGGGGAAGGCTACACCTTC. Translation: CASTVDSGEGYTF.

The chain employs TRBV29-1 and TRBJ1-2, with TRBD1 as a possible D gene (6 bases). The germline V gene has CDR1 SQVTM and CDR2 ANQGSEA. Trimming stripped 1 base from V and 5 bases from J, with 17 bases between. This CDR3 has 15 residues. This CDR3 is CSVEGGRQGIYGYTF. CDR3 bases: TGCAGCGTTGAAGGGGGACGGCAGGGGATTTATGGCTACACCTTC. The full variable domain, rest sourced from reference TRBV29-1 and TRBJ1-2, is SAVISQKPSRDICQRGTSLTIQCQVDSQVTMMFWYRQQPGQSLTLIATANQGSEATYESGFVIDKFPISRPNLTFSTLTVSNMSPEDSSIYLCSVEGGRQGIYGYTFGSGTRLTVV.

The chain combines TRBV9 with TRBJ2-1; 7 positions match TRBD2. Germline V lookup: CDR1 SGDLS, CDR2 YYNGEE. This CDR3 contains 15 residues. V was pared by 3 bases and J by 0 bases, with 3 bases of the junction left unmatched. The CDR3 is CASSASGSSYNEQFF. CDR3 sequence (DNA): TGTGCCAGCAGCGCTAGCGGTAGCTCCTACAATGAGCAGTTCTTC.

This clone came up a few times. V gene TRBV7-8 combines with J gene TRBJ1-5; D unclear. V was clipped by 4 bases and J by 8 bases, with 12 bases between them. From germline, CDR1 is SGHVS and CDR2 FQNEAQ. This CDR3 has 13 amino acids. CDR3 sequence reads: CASSSGRLEPQHF. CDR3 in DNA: TGTGCCAGCAGCTCAGGTCGCCTGGAGCCCCAGCATTTT.

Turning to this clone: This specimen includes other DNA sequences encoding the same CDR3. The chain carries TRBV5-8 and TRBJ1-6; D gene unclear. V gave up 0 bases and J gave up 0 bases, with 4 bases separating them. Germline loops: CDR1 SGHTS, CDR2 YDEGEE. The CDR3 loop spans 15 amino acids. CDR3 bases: TGTGCCAGCAGCTTGGGGAGCTCCTATAATTCACCCCTCCACTTT. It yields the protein CASSLGSSYNSPLHF.

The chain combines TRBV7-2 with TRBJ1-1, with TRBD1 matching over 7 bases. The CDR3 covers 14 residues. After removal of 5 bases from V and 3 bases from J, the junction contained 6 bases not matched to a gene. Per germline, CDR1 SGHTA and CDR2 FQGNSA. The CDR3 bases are TGTGCCAGCAGCATAGTAACAGGGGACACTGAAGCTTTCTTT. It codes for CASSIVTGDTEAFF.

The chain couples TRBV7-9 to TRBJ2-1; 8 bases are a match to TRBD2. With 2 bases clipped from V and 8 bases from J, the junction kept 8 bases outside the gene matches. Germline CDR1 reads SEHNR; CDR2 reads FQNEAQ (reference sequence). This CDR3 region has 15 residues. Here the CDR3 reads CASSLTSGSGHEQFF. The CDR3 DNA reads TGTGCCAGCAGCTTAACAAGCGGGAGTGGGCATGAGCAGTTCTTC.

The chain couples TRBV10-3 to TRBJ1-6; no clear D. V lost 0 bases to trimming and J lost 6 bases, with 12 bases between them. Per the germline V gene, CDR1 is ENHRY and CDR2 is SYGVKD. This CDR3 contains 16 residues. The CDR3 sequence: CAISESRGARNSPLHF. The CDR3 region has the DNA TGTGCCATCAGTGAGTCCCGAGGTGCTCGTAATTCACCCCTCCACTTT.

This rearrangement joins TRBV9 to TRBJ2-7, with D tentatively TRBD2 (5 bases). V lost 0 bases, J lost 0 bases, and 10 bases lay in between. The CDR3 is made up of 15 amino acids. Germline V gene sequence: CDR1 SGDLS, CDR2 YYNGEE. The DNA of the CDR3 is TGTGCCAGCAGCGTAGAGAGGGAGTTCTCCTACGAGCAGTACTTC. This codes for CASSVEREFSYEQYF.

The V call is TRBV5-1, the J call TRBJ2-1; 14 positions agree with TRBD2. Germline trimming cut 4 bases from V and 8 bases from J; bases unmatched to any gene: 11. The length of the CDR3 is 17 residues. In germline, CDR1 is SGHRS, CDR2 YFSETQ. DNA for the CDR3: TGCGCCAGCAGCGCCGGGACTAGCGGGGGTAATTTCGATGAGCAGTTCTTC. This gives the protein CASSAGTSGGNFDEQFF.

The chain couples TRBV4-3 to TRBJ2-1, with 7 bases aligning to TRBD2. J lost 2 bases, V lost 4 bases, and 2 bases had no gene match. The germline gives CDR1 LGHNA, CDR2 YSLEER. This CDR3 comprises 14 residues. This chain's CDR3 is CASSLGLAYNEQFF. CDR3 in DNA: TGCGCCAGCAGCCTTGGACTAGCCTACAATGAGCAGTTCTTC.

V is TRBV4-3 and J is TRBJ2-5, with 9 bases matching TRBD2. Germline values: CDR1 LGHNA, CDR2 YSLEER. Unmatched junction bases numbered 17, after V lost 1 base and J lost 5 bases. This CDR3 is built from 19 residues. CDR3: CASSQAPIGAGGPVETQYF. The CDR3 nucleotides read TGCGCCAGCAGCCAAGCACCAATAGGCGCGGGAGGGCCGGTTGAGACCCAGTACTTC.

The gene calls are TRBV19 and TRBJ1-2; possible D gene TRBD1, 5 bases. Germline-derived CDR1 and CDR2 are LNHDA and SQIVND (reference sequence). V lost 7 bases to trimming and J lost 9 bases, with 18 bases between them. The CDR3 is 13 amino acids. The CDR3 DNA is TGTGCCAGTATTACCGGGACTACACGGAGCTACACCTTC. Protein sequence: CASITGTTRSYTF.

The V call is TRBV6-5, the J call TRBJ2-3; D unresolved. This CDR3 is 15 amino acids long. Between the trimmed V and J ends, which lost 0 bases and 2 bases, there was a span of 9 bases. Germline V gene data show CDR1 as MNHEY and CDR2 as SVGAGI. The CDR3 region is CASSYSAGPTDTQYF. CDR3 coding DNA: TGTGCCAGCAGTTACTCGGCAGGTCCCACAGATACGCAGTATTTT.

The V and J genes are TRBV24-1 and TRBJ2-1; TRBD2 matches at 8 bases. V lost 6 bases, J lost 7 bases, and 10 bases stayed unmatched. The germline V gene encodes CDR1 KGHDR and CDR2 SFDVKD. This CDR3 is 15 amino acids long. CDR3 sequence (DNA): TGTGCCACCAGTATTTCTGGGGTAGCGGGGAATGAGCAGTTCTTC. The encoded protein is CATSISGVAGNEQFF.

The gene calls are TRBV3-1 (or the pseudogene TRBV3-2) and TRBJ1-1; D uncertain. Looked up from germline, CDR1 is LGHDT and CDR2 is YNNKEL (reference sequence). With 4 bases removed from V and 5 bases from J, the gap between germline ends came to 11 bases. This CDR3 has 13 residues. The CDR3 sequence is CASSPGTLTEAFF. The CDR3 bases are TGTGCCAGCAGCCCAGGCACATTAACTGAAGCTTTCTTT.

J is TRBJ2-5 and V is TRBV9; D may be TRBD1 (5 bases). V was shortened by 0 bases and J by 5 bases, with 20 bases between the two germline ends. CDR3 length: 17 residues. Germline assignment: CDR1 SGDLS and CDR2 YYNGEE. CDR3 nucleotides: TGTGCCAGCAGCGTAGGCGTGAGGCAGGGTGAGAAGGAGACCCAGTACTTC. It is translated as CASSVGVRQGEKETQYF.

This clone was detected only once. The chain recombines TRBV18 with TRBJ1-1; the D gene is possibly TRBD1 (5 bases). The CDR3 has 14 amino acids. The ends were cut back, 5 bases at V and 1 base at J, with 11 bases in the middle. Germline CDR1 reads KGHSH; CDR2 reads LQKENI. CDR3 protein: CASSSDSANTEAFF. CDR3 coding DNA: TGTGCCAGCTCATCAGACAGTGCGAACACTGAAGCTTTCTTT.